This T cell receptor (beta chain) was recovered during a study of identifying expanded T cells in peripheral blood. The study's findings and limits: Roughly two-week clone count variance significantly increased as total template count grew. About 1.2 clones differed between technical replicates, versus approximately 17 and 20 over time.

In this sample, this clone turned up once. Antigen unknown. V gave up 7 bases and J gave up 6 bases, with 19 bases separating them. CDR1 is SGHTA, CDR2 FQGNSA, per germline. The CDR3 consists of 14 residues. Method: immunoSEQ multiplex PCR; TCRdb's copy keeps in-frame clones and lacks some. The table shows 60,000 to 70,000 clones, with over 75% occurring only once. No infections or other immune events were documented during collection. This receptor was taken from a person between 18 and 69 years old in good health. The chain joins TRBV7-2 to TRBJ2-7, with D possibly being TRBD1 or TRBD2 (5 bases each). Sequencing was carried out using blood. The CDR3 nucleotides read TGTGCCAGCAACCTCAGAATGACAGAGGGCGAGCAGTACTTC. It specifies CASNLRMTEGEQYF.